Listed below are T cell receptor beta chains from one sample, sequenced in a study of blood T cell repertoires in COVID-19. Using immunoSEQ multiplex PCR, the repertoire was profiled, and TCRdb retains in-frame clones only, with some absent. Of tens of thousands of clones listed, 88% are singletons. Sequenced material: peripheral blood. These receptors came from a human donor in a cohort sampled during active COVID-19. Each CDR3 is given with its conserved first and last residue. D genes are given only for firm matches. Only part of the rows carry a size: once, few, many, or a class if the clone is expanded.

cdr3_length: 15
j_call: TRBJ2-1
d_call: TRBD2
v_call: TRBV7-3
clone_size: .
cdr3_nt: TGTGCCAGCAGCCCACGACTAGCGGGAGTACATGAGCAGTTCTTC
cdr3_aa: CASSPRLAGVHEQFF

cdr3_length: 16
j_call: TRBJ2-3
d_call: TRBD1
v_call: TRBV28
clone_size: .
cdr3_nt: TGTGCCAGCAGTTTAAAGGGACAGACTTTCACAGATACGCAGTATTTT
cdr3_aa: CASSLKGQTFTDTQYF

cdr3_length: 12
j_call: TRBJ2-5
d_call: .
v_call: TRBV27
clone_size: once
cdr3_nt: TGTGCCAGCGGCCCAGGGAAAGAGACCCAGTACTTC
cdr3_aa: CASGPGKETQYF

cdr3_length: 14
j_call: TRBJ1-4
d_call: TRBD1
v_call: TRBV2
clone_size: .
cdr3_nt: TGTGCCAGCAGCCCCGACAGGGTCCTTGAAAAACTGTTTTTT
cdr3_aa: CASSPDRVLEKLFF

cdr3_length: 19
j_call: TRBJ1-1
d_call: TRBD1
v_call: TRBV9
clone_size: .
cdr3_nt: TGTGCCAGCAGCGTAAGGTACAGGGGAGTATCCTTGGTGAACACTGAAGCTTTCTTT
cdr3_aa: CASSVRYRGVSLVNTEAFF

cdr3_length: 15
j_call: TRBJ2-2
d_call: .
v_call: TRBV28
clone_size: .
cdr3_nt: TGTGCCAGCAGGTTGGGTACAGGGCGCACCGGGGAGCTGTTTTTT
cdr3_aa: CASRLGTGRTGELFF

cdr3_length: 13
j_call: TRBJ2-1
d_call: .
v_call: TRBV12-3/TRBV12-4
clone_size: .
cdr3_nt: TGTGCCAGCAGTTTCGCTAGCCGAAATGAGCAGTTCTTC
cdr3_aa: CASSFASRNEQFF

cdr3_length: 15
j_call: TRBJ2-1
d_call: .
v_call: TRBV5-8
clone_size: .
cdr3_nt: TGTGCCAGCAGCTTGCGGAGTGACCCCTACAATGAGCAGTTCTTC
cdr3_aa: CASSLRSDPYNEQFF

cdr3_length: 12
j_call: TRBJ2-1
d_call: .
v_call: TRBV11-2
clone_size: few
cdr3_nt: TGTGCCAGTAGTTTGTCGGGCAATGAGCAGTTCTTC
cdr3_aa: CASSLSGNEQFF

cdr3_length: 12
j_call: TRBJ2-1
d_call: .
v_call: TRBV27
clone_size: .
cdr3_nt: TGTGCCAGCAGTTTATCAGGGGTGCCCGAGTTCTTC
cdr3_aa: CASSLSGVPEFF

cdr3_length: 16
j_call: TRBJ1-3
d_call: TRBD1
v_call: TRBV27
clone_size: once
cdr3_nt: TGTGCCAGCAGTCCACGGCAGGGGGGCTCTGGAAACACCATATATTTT
cdr3_aa: CASSPRQGGSGNTIYF

cdr3_length: 13
j_call: TRBJ2-7
d_call: TRBD1
v_call: TRBV6-5
clone_size: .
cdr3_nt: TGTGCCAGCAGTTACCGACAGGGTACCGAGCAGTACTTC
cdr3_aa: CASSYRQGTEQYF

cdr3_length: 17
j_call: TRBJ2-1
d_call: TRBD2
v_call: TRBV7-9
clone_size: .
cdr3_nt: TGTGCCAGCAGCTTAGAGGAAGGGCTAGCGGGAGACGATGAGCAGTTCTTC
cdr3_aa: CASSLEEGLAGDDEQFF

cdr3_length: 16
j_call: TRBJ2-7
d_call: TRBD1
v_call: TRBV3-1/TRBV3-2
clone_size: .
cdr3_nt: TGTGCCAGCAGCCCCCCACGGGCAGGGGGTATTAACGAGCAGTACTTC
cdr3_aa: CASSPPRAGGINEQYF

cdr3_length: 15
j_call: TRBJ2-7
d_call: .
v_call: TRBV5-4
clone_size: .
cdr3_nt: TGTGCCAGCAGCTTACAGACACGTAGCTCCTACGAGCAGTACTTC
cdr3_aa: CASSLQTRSSYEQYF

cdr3_length: 18
j_call: TRBJ2-1
d_call: .
v_call: TRBV7-8
clone_size: .
cdr3_nt: TGTGCCAGCAGCCCCCGGGACTCGCCTCTCAGCTCCTACAATGAGCAGTTCTTC
cdr3_aa: CASSPRDSPLSSYNEQFF

cdr3_length: 15
j_call: TRBJ1-1
d_call: TRBD1
v_call: TRBV11-1
clone_size: .
cdr3_nt: TGTGCCAGCAGCCCGGACAGGGGCGGATTGAATGAAGCTTTCTTT
cdr3_aa: CASSPDRGGLNEAFF

cdr3_length: 14
j_call: TRBJ1-5
d_call: TRBD1
v_call: TRBV19
clone_size: .
cdr3_nt: TGTGCCAGTAGTATATTACAGGGGGCTCAGCCCCAGCATTTT
cdr3_aa: CASSILQGAQPQHF

cdr3_length: 16
j_call: TRBJ2-7
d_call: TRBD2
v_call: TRBV7-8
clone_size: .
cdr3_nt: TGTGCCAGCAGCTTAGGTAGCTCTAGCGGGATCTACGAGCAGTACTTC
cdr3_aa: CASSLGSSSGIYEQYF

cdr3_length: 13
j_call: TRBJ2-1
d_call: .
v_call: TRBV6-5
clone_size: .
cdr3_nt: TGTGCCAGCAGTTACCTAGCCGGAAATGAGCAGTTCTTC
cdr3_aa: CASSYLAGNEQFF

cdr3_length: 12
j_call: TRBJ1-1
d_call: .
v_call: TRBV2
clone_size: once
cdr3_nt: TGTGCCAGCAGTGTGGGAGCCATTGAAGCTTTCTTT
cdr3_aa: CASSVGAIEAFF

cdr3_length: 16
j_call: TRBJ2-1
d_call: TRBD1
v_call: TRBV15
clone_size: once
cdr3_nt: TGTGCCACCAGCAGAGGGGACAGGGACGGTCGGAATGAGCAGTTCTTC
cdr3_aa: CATSRGDRDGRNEQFF

cdr3_length: 14
j_call: TRBJ1-3
d_call: TRBD1
v_call: TRBV28
clone_size: .
cdr3_nt: TGTGCCAGCAGCTACGGGACAGGGAGGAACACCATATATTTT
cdr3_aa: CASSYGTGRNTIYF

cdr3_length: 18
j_call: TRBJ2-2
d_call: TRBD1
v_call: TRBV15
clone_size: .
cdr3_nt: TGTGCCACCAGCAGAGGACGGACAGGTGCGTTGAGGGGCGGGGAGCTGTTTTTT
cdr3_aa: CATSRGRTGALRGGELFF

cdr3_length: 18
j_call: TRBJ2-1
d_call: TRBD2
v_call: TRBV5-6
clone_size: .
cdr3_nt: TGTGCCAGCAGCTTGGTTCGGACTAGCGGAAGAAAAAACAATGAGCAGTTCTTC
cdr3_aa: CASSLVRTSGRKNNEQFF

cdr3_length: 14
j_call: TRBJ2-1
d_call: TRBD2
v_call: TRBV6-4
clone_size: few
cdr3_nt: TGTGCCAGCAGTCAAAGACTAGCGGGAGGTGAGCAGTTCTTC
cdr3_aa: CASSQRLAGGEQFF

cdr3_length: 18
j_call: TRBJ2-1
d_call: TRBD2
v_call: TRBV6-1
clone_size: .
cdr3_nt: TGTGCCAGCAGTGACCCCGGGACTAGCGGGAGGGCCGGTAATGAGCAGTTCTTC
cdr3_aa: CASSDPGTSGRAGNEQFF

cdr3_length: 13
j_call: TRBJ2-7
d_call: .
v_call: TRBV5-1
clone_size: .
cdr3_nt: TGCGCCAGCAGCTTGGCGACAGACTACGAGCAGTACTTC
cdr3_aa: CASSLATDYEQYF

cdr3_length: 14
j_call: TRBJ1-1
d_call: .
v_call: TRBV5-1
clone_size: .
cdr3_nt: TGCGCCAGCAGCTTGCAGGGTACCGGCACTGAAGCTTTCTTT
cdr3_aa: CASSLQGTGTEAFF

cdr3_length: 16
j_call: TRBJ2-3
d_call: TRBD2
v_call: TRBV9
clone_size: once
cdr3_nt: TGTGCCAGCAGCGTAGGGGAACTAGCGGGTAGTAATACGCAGTATTTT
cdr3_aa: CASSVGELAGSNTQYF

cdr3_length: 17
j_call: TRBJ2-6
d_call: .
v_call: TRBV5-4
clone_size: .
cdr3_nt: TGTGCCAGCAGCACCCCGACAGGCCCGTTAGGGGCCAACGTCCTGACTTTC
cdr3_aa: CASSTPTGPLGANVLTF

cdr3_length: 14
j_call: TRBJ2-5
d_call: TRBD1
v_call: TRBV9
clone_size: few
cdr3_nt: TGTGCCAGCAGCGAGGACAGGAACCAAGAGACCCAGTACTTC
cdr3_aa: CASSEDRNQETQYF

cdr3_length: 13
j_call: TRBJ1-1
d_call: .
v_call: TRBV5-8
clone_size: .
cdr3_nt: TGTGCCAGCAGCTTGGATATGAACACTGAAGCTTTCTTT
cdr3_aa: CASSLDMNTEAFF

cdr3_length: 16
j_call: TRBJ2-3
d_call: TRBD2
v_call: TRBV7-2
clone_size: .
cdr3_nt: TGTGCCAGCAGCTTATTCTTAGCGGGAGCGAGTGATACGCAGTATTTT
cdr3_aa: CASSLFLAGASDTQYF

cdr3_length: 16
j_call: TRBJ2-3
d_call: .
v_call: TRBV3-1/TRBV3-2
clone_size: .
cdr3_nt: TGTGCCAGCAGCCAAGATCAGGCCGAGATTACAGATACGCAGTATTTT
cdr3_aa: CASSQDQAEITDTQYF

cdr3_length: 14
j_call: TRBJ2-7
d_call: TRBD1
v_call: TRBV28
clone_size: once
cdr3_nt: TGTGCCAGCAGCAGGAGGACAGGGGACTACGAGCAGTACTTC
cdr3_aa: CASSRRTGDYEQYF

cdr3_length: 14
j_call: TRBJ2-3
d_call: .
v_call: TRBV6-4
clone_size: .
cdr3_nt: TGTGCCAGCAGTGACAGCGGGAGCACAGATACGCAGTATTTT
cdr3_aa: CASSDSGSTDTQYF

cdr3_length: 13
j_call: TRBJ2-7
d_call: .
v_call: TRBV6-5
clone_size: once
cdr3_nt: TGTGCCAGCAGTACTGACAGAGCCTACGAGCAGTACTTC
cdr3_aa: CASSTDRAYEQYF

cdr3_length: 21
j_call: TRBJ2-3
d_call: TRBD2
v_call: TRBV27
clone_size: .
cdr3_nt: TGTGCCAGCAGTCTGCAGGGTTGGACTAGCGGGATTATGAGTGACACAGATACGCAGTATTTT
cdr3_aa: CASSLQGWTSGIMSDTDTQYF

cdr3_length: 13
j_call: TRBJ2-5
d_call: .
v_call: TRBV5-8
clone_size: .
cdr3_nt: TGTGCCAGCAGGCGAAGACAGGCCGAGACCCAGTACTTC
cdr3_aa: CASRRRQAETQYF

cdr3_length: 16
j_call: TRBJ1-6
d_call: .
v_call: TRBV5-1
clone_size: .
cdr3_nt: TGCGCCAGCAGCTCGAACTCCGGGATCTATAATTCACCCCTCCACTTT
cdr3_aa: CASSSNSGIYNSPLHF

cdr3_length: 16
j_call: TRBJ2-1
d_call: TRBD2
v_call: TRBV7-9
clone_size: few
cdr3_nt: TGTGCCAGCAGCCCACTAGCGTTTAGCTCCTACAATGAGCAGTTCTTC
cdr3_aa: CASSPLAFSSYNEQFF

cdr3_length: 13
j_call: TRBJ1-2
d_call: .
v_call: TRBV18
clone_size: few
cdr3_nt: TGTGCCAGCTCACCAACCCGACAGGATGGCTACACCTTC
cdr3_aa: CASSPTRQDGYTF

cdr3_length: 14
j_call: TRBJ1-3
d_call: .
v_call: TRBV10-3
clone_size: once
cdr3_nt: TGTGCCATCAGCACAGGGTCCTCTGGAAACACCATATATTTT
cdr3_aa: CAISTGSSGNTIYF

cdr3_length: 15
j_call: TRBJ2-7
d_call: .
v_call: TRBV19
clone_size: .
cdr3_nt: TGTGCCAGTAGTATAGTTTGGGGCAGCTCCTACGAGCAGTACTTC
cdr3_aa: CASSIVWGSSYEQYF

cdr3_length: 17
j_call: TRBJ2-7
d_call: .
v_call: TRBV4-1
clone_size: .
cdr3_nt: TGCGCCAGCAGCCAAGAAAGGGGGAGCCTACTGCCCTACGAGCAGTACTTC
cdr3_aa: CASSQERGSLLPYEQYF

cdr3_length: 15
j_call: TRBJ2-1
d_call: .
v_call: TRBV9
clone_size: .
cdr3_nt: TGTGCCAGCAGCGTAGACGAGGGGGCCTACAATGAGCAGTTCTTC
cdr3_aa: CASSVDEGAYNEQFF

cdr3_length: 16
j_call: TRBJ2-1
d_call: TRBD1
v_call: TRBV2
clone_size: .
cdr3_nt: TGTGCCAGCAGTGACCCGACAGGGGGCGGCTACAATGAGCAGTTCTTC
cdr3_aa: CASSDPTGGGYNEQFF